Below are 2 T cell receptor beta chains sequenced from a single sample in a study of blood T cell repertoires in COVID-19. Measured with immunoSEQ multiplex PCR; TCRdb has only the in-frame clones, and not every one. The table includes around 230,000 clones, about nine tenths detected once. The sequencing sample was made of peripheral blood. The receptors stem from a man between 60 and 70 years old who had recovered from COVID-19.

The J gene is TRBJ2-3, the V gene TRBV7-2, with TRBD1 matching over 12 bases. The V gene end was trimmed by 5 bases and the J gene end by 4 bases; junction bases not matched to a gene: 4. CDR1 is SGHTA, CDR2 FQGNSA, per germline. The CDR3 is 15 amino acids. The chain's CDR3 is CASSPGQGAPDTQYF. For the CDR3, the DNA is TGTGCCAGCAGCCCGGGACAGGGGGCCCCAGATACGCAGTATTTT.

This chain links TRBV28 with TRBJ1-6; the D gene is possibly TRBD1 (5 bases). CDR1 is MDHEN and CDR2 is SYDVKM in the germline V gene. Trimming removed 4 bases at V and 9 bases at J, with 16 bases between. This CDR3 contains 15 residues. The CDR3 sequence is CASSSFTGERSPLHF. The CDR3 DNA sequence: TGTGCCAGCAGTTCTTTTACGGGGGAGCGTTCACCCCTCCACTTT.